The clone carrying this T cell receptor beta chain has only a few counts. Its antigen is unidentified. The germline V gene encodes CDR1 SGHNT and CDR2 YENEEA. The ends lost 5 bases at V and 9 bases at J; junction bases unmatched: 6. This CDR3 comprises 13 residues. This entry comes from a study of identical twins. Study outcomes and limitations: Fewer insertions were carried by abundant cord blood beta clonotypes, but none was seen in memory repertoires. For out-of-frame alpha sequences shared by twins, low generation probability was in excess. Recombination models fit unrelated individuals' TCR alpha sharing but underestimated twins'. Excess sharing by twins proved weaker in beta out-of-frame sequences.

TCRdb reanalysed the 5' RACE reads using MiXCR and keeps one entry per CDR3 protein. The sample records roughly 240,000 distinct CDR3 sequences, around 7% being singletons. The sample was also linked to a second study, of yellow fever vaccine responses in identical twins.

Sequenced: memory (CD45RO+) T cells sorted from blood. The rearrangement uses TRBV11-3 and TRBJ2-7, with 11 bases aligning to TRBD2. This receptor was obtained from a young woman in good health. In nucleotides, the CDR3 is TGTGCCAGCAGCCCGGGACTAGCGGTCGGGCAGTACTTC. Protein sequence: CASSPGLAVGQYF.